Presented here are 9 T cell receptor beta chains from one specimen sequenced in a study of blood T cell repertoires in COVID-19. Sequenced by immunoSEQ multiplex PCR; TCRdb stores in-frame clones only, minus some. The table shows hundreds of thousands of clones, with 75% to 90% occurring only once. The sequenced sample was peripheral blood. These TCRs come from a woman between 18 and 29 years old with acute or convalescent COVID-19.

V usage is TRBV27 and J usage is TRBJ1-5; 9 bases align to TRBD1. Germline V gene data show CDR1 as MNHEY and CDR2 as SMNVEV (reference sequence). The CDR3 is made up of 13 amino acids. The trim removed 7 bases at V and 16 bases at J, leaving 14 bases unmatched. The CDR3 nucleotides read TGTGCCAGCACCGGACAGGGGTCCCGTGGGGTCCATTTT. It encodes CASTGQGSRGVHF.

The rearrangement links TRBV20-1 to TRBJ1-1; D is unresolved. Germline CDR1 and CDR2: DFQATT and SNEGSKA (reference sequence). Trimming removed 6 bases from V and 8 bases from J, with 13 bases in between. This CDR3 region has 11 residues. The CDR3 loop reads CSANLVREAFF. CDR3 nucleotides: TGCAGTGCGAACCTTGTGAGGGAAGCTTTCTTT.

The sample holds a few counts of this clone. The CDR3 DNA follows: TGTGCCAGCAGCCCTGGGACAGTACGGGCCTATGGCTACACCTTC. Protein: CASSPGTVRAYGYTF. V is TRBV27 and J is TRBJ1-2, with TRBD1 matching 7 bases. The junction had 11 bases not matched to a gene; V was cut back by 6 bases and J by 4 bases. The CDR3 spans 15 residues. Germline CDR1 reads MNHEY; CDR2 reads SMNVEV (reference sequence).

The chain couples TRBV5-4 to TRBJ2-7, with D perhaps matching TRBD1 (6 bases). The CDR3 is 13 amino acids. Germline V lookup: CDR1 SGHNT, CDR2 YYREEE (reference sequence). Trimming left V 4 bases short and J 1 base short, with 9 bases between. The chain's CDR3 is CASSPGHSYEQYF. For the CDR3, the DNA is TGTGCCAGCAGCCCGGGACATTCCTACGAGCAGTACTTC.

The chain links TRBV3-1 (or the pseudogene TRBV3-2) to TRBJ1-3; 7 bases align to TRBD1. V shed 2 bases and J 3 bases; nucleotides not matched to a gene: 19. The CDR3 is 20 amino acids. Germline V gene data show CDR1 as LGHDT and CDR2 as YNNKEL (reference sequence). As DNA, the CDR3 is TGTGCCAGCAGCCAATTAGGTGGGCGAGGACAGGCCCAGGTTGGAAACACCATATATTTT. It encodes CASSQLGGRGQAQVGNTIYF.

The chain combines TRBV7-3 with TRBJ1-6, with a weak D call TRBD1 (6 bases). From germline, CDR1 is SGHTA and CDR2 FQGTGA. The CDR3 sequence is 16 residues long. V was cut by 5 bases and J by 3 bases, with 14 bases left in between. The CDR3 protein is CASSAQGYGYNSPLHF. The DNA of the CDR3 is TGTGCCAGCAGCGCACAGGGTTATGGCTATAATTCACCCCTCCACTTT.

The V call is TRBV9, the J call TRBJ2-2; D perhaps matches TRBD2 (6 bases). The CDR3 has 14 amino acids. Trimming pared 0 bases from V and 4 bases from J, leaving 7 bases between. Looked up from germline, CDR1 is SGDLS and CDR2 is YYNGEE. The CDR3 DNA sequence: TGTGCCAGCAGCGTAGTGGGGGGCACCGGGGAGCTGTTTTTT. The encoded protein is CASSVVGGTGELFF.

This clone was seen a single time. This chain uses TRBV9 with TRBJ1-3, with TRBD1 matching 7 bases. Germline V gene data show CDR1 as SGDLS and CDR2 as YYNGEE. The CDR3 spans 16 residues. V shed 4 bases, J shed 0 bases, and the junction held 7 bases outside the gene matches. CDR3 DNA sequence: TGTGCCAGCAGCCCACGACAGGGAAACTCTGGAAACACCATATATTTT. This gives the protein CASSPRQGNSGNTIYF.

The V call is TRBV10-3, the J call TRBJ1-1; tentative D call: TRBD1 (6 bases). Germline-derived CDR1 and CDR2 are ENHRY and SYGVKD. V was pared by 8 bases and J by 7 bases, with 26 bases between. This CDR3 spans 16 amino acids. This CDR3 reads CAIGAGPGRGVGEAFF. CDR3 nucleotides: TGTGCCATCGGCGCGGGACCAGGGAGGGGGGTAGGTGAAGCTTTCTTT.